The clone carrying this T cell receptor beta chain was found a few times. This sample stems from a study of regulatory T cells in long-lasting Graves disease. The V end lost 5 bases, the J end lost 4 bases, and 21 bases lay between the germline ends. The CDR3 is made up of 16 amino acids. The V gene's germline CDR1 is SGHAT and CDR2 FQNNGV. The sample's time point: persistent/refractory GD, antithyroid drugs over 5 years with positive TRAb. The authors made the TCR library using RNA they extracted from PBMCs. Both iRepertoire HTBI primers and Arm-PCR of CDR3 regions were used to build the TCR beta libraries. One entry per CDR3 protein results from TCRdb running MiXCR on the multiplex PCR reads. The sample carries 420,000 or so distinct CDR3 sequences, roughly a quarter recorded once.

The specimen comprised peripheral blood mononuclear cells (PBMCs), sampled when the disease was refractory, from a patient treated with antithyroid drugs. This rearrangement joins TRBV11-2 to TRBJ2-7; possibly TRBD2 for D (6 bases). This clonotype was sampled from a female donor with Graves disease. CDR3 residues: CASSRGWGGQVYEQYF. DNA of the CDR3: TGTGCCAGCAGCCGTGGGTGGGGAGGTCAGGTTTACGAGCAGTACTTC.